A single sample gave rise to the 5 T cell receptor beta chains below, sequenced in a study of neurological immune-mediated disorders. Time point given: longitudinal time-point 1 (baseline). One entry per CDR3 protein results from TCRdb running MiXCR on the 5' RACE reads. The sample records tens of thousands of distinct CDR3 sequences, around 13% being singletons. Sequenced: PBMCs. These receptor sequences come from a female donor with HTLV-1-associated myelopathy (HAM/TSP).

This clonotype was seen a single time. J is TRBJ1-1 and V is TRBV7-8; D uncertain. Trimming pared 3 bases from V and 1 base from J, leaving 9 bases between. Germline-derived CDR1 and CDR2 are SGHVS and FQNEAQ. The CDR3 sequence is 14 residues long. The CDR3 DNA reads TGTGCCAGCAGCTTTCCTTTGGGGAACACTGAAGCTTTCTTT. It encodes CASSFPLGNTEAFF.

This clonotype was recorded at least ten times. The chain's CDR3 is CSVEDREGDYGYTF. The CDR3 nucleotides read TGCAGCGTTGAGGACAGGGAGGGGGATTATGGCTACACCTTC. J is TRBJ1-2 and V is TRBV29-1, with 8 positions matching TRBD1. Germline lookup yields CDR1 SQVTM and CDR2 ANQGSEA. The CDR3 length is 14 residues. The V gene end was trimmed by 3 bases and the J gene end by 5 bases; junction bases not matched to a gene: 8.

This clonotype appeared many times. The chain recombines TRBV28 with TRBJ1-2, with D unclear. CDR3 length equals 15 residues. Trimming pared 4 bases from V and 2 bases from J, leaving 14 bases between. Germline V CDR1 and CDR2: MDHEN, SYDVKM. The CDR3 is CASSSSMSGNYGYTF. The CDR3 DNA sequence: TGTGCCAGCAGTTCCTCAATGTCGGGAAACTATGGCTACACCTTC.

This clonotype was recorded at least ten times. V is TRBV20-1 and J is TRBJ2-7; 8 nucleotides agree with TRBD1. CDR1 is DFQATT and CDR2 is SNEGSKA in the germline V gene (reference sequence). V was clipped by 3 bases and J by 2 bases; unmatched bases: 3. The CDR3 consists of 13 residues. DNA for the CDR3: TGCAGTGCTAGCCAGGACAGGGCCTACGAGCAGTACTTC. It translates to CSASQDRAYEQYF.

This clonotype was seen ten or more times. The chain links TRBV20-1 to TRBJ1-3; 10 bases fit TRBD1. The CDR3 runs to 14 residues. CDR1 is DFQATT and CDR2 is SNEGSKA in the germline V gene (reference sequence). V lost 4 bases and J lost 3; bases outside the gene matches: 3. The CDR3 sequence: CSAIDRGHGNTIYF. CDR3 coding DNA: TGCAGTGCTATAGACAGGGGGCATGGAAACACCATATATTTT.